This is a list of T cell receptor beta chains from one sample in a study of neurological immune-mediated disorders. TCRdb passed the 5' RACE reads through MiXCR, listing each CDR3 protein once. The top ten hold about 6.3% of the sample, which has under 60,000 distinct CDR3 sequences, about 3.5% seen once. The sequenced material came from PBMCs. The receptors here all came from a man aged 40-49 years with multiple sclerosis. Both conserved end residues are part of each CDR3. The order of the fields is J gene, V gene, clone size, D gene, CDR3 protein, CDR3 DNA. A D gene is named only where the DNA matches it firmly. Part of the rows lack a size; the others show once, few, many or a class for expanded clones.

j_gene: TRBJ2-3; v_gene: TRBV10-3; abundance: many; d_gene: TRBD1; CDR3aa: CATRRTGVTDTQYF; CDR3nt: TGTGCCACCCGAAGGACAGGGGTAACAGATACGCAGTATTTT
j_gene: TRBJ1-5; v_gene: TRBV10-3; abundance: many; d_gene: .; CDR3aa: CAISGGFNQPQHF; CDR3nt: TGTGCCATCAGTGGAGGATTCAATCAGCCCCAGCATTTT
j_gene: TRBJ2-3; v_gene: TRBV5-5; abundance: many; d_gene: .; CDR3aa: CASSLGGRSDTQYF; CDR3nt: TGTGCCAGCAGCTTAGGAGGTCGGTCAGATACGCAGTATTTT
j_gene: TRBJ1-4; v_gene: TRBV25-1; abundance: many; d_gene: .; CDR3aa: CASSETGAATNEKLFF; CDR3nt: TGTGCCAGCAGTGAGACGGGGGCGGCAACTAATGAAAAACTGTTTTTT
j_gene: TRBJ1-6; v_gene: TRBV20-1; abundance: many; d_gene: .; CDR3aa: CSARGIVRPLNF; CDR3nt: TGCAGTGCTAGAGGGATAGTCCGACCCCTCAACTTT
j_gene: TRBJ2-1; v_gene: TRBV9; abundance: many; d_gene: .; CDR3aa: CASSVATKDEQFF; CDR3nt: TGTGCCAGCAGCGTAGCTACGAAGGATGAGCAGTTCTTC
j_gene: TRBJ2-3; v_gene: TRBV28; abundance: many; d_gene: .; CDR3aa: CASVPGGPDTDTQYF; CDR3nt: TGTGCCAGCGTTCCGGGCGGCCCAGACACAGATACGCAGTATTTT
j_gene: TRBJ2-7; v_gene: TRBV20-1; abundance: many; d_gene: TRBD1; CDR3aa: CSASSGQSYEQYF; CDR3nt: TGCAGTGCTAGCTCGGGACAGTCCTACGAGCAGTACTTC
j_gene: TRBJ1-2; v_gene: TRBV10-2; abundance: .; d_gene: .; CDR3aa: CASRGDGPTNYGYTF; CDR3nt: TGCGCCAGCAGGGGGGACGGCCCCACTAACTATGGCTACACCTTC
j_gene: TRBJ1-3; v_gene: TRBV6-5; abundance: many; d_gene: TRBD1; CDR3aa: CASRRGTVFSGNTIYF; CDR3nt: TGTGCCAGCAGGAGGGGGACAGTTTTCTCTGGAAACACCATATATTTT